Here is one T cell receptor (beta chain) with its context. These data originate in a study of cytomegalovirus exposure and HLA in healthy donors. Researchers ran the PCR with 60 Vbeta and 13 Jbeta primers. Per the original methods: An analysis that came later counted some 80 million unique TCR beta chains, approximately 10 million shared. Clones were read by immunoSEQ multiplex PCR, and TCRdb kept only the in-frame ones, dropping some. That table gives V, J and clone size, and the DNA gave D and trimming. The data show some 180,000 clones, with roughly 9.4% seen just once and 1% to 1.5% held by the top ten. The CDR3 has 15 amino acids. After removal of 3 bases from V and 5 bases from J, the junction contained 8 bases not matched to a gene. Germline V gives CDR1 KGHSH, CDR2 LQKENI.

Specimen: PBMCs. This TCR derives from a woman aged 25 to 39 in good health and CMV-seropositive. The chain combines TRBV18 with TRBJ1-1, with TRBD1 matching over 8 bases. The CDR3 DNA reads as TGTGCCAGCTCACCTTCGACAGGGGAGGGTACTGAAGCTTTCTTT. Its protein product is CASSPSTGEGTEAFF.